The clone carrying this TCR beta chain was observed a few times. In TCRdb, the 5' RACE reads were re-called with MiXCR into one record per CDR3 protein. The sample has roughly 75,000 distinct CDR3 sequences, over 9% seen once. The CDR3 spans 15 residues. V lost 2 bases and J lost 3, with 13 bases in between. Germline CDR1 reads MNHEY; CDR2 reads SVGEGT. This sample is part of a study of early T cells in non-severe SARS-CoV-2 infection. The chain combines TRBV6-2 or TRBV6-3 with TRBJ1-1; a weak D match, TRBD1 (5 bases). This TCR came from an adult who was a healthcare worker with PCR-confirmed SARS-CoV-2 infection or an uninfected control (not recorded which). The sample consisted of whole blood. The CDR3 spells CASSYGAGSYTEAFF. In nucleotides, the CDR3 is TGTGCCAGCAGTTACGGCGCAGGGTCCTACACTGAAGCTTTCTTT.